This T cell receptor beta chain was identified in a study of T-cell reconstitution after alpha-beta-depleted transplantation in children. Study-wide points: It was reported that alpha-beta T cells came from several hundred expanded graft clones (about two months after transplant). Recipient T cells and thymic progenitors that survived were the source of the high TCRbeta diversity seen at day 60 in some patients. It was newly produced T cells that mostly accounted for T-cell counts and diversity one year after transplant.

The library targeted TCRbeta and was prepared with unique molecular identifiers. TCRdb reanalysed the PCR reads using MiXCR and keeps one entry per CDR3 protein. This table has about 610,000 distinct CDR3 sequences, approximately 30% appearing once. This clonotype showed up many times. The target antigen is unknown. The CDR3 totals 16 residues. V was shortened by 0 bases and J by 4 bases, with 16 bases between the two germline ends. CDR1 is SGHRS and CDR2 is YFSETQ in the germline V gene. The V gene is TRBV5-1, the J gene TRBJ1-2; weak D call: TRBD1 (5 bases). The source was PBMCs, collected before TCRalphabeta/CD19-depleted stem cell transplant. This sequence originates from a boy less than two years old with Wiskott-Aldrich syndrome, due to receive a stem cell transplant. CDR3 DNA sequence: TGCGCCAGCAGCTTGGATGGGTGGAGGGGCGTCTATGGCTACACCTTC. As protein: CASSLDGWRGVYGYTF. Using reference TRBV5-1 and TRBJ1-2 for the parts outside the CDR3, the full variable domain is KAGVTQTPRYLIKTRGQQVTLSCSPISGHRSVSWYQQTPGQGLQFLFEYFSETQRNKGNFPGRFSGRQFSNSRSEMNVSTLELGDSALYLCASSLDGWRGVYGYTFGSGTRLTVV.